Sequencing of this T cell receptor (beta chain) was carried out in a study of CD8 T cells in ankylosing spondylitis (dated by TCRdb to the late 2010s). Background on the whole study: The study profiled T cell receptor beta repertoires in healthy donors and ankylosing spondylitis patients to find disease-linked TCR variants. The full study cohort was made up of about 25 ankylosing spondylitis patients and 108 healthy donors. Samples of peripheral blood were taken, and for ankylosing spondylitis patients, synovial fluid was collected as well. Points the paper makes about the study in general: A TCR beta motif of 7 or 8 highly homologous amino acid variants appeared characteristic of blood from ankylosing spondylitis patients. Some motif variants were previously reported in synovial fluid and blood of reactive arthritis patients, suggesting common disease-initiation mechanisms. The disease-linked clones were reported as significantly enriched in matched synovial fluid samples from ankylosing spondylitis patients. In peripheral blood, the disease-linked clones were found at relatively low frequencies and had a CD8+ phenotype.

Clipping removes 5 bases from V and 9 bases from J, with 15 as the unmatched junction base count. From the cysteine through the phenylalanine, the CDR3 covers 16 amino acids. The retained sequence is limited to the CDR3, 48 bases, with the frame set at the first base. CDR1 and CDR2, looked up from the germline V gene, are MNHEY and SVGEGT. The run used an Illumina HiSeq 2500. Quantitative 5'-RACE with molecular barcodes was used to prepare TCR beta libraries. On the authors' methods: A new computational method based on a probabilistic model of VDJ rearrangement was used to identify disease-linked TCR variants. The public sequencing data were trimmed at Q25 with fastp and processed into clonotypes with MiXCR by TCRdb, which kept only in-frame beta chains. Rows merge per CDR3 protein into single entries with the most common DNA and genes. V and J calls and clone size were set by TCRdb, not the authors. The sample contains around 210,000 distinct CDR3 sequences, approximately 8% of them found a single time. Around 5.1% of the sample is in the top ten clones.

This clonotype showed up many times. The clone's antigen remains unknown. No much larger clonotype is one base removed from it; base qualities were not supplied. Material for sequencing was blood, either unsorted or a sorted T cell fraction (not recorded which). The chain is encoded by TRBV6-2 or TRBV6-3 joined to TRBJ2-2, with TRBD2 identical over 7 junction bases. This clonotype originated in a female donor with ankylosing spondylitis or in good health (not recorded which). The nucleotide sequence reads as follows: TGTGCCAGCAGTCACCCCGGTCGCCGGGGGGAGCGGGAGCTGTTTTTT. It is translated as CASSHPGRRGERELFF.